This TCR beta chain stems from a study of shared clonotypes between healthy human individuals. Study-level background: CD8 memory received one plate per donor, CD8 naive two, CD4 memory three and CD4 naive three.

The authors ran the assay at deep level. Clones were read by immunoSEQ multiplex PCR, and TCRdb kept only the in-frame ones, dropping some. The top ten clones hold 0.9% to 1.4% of a sample with roughly 2 million clones, approximately 94% of them seen once. Concerning this clone itself: The antigen remains undetermined.

Findings of the study overall: Richness estimates generally favored naive over memory subsets. A handful of donors showed sharing of about 4.7% of naive CD4 clonotypes.

Trimming removed 8 bases from V and 3 bases from J; junction bases left unmatched: 10. CDR3 length: 16 residues. Germline CDR1 is MDHEN and CDR2 is SYDVKM. Terminally differentiated effector memory CD45RA+ cells were excluded from the naive CD8 cells, which were CD45RO-negative and positively selected for CCR7. The chain is built from TRBV28 and TRBJ1-5, with 10 bases lining up with TRBD1. The receptor comes from a man aged 18 to 35 in good health. The sample consisted of naive CD8+ T cells sorted from blood. The CDR3, as DNA: TGTGCCAGCGGGGGAGGGACAGGGGATACCAATCAGCCCCAGCATTTT. Amino acids: CASGGGTGDTNQPQHF.